This T cell receptor (beta chain) was sequenced during a study of T cell changes during pregnancy in multiple sclerosis. The germline V gene encodes CDR1 LNHNV and CDR2 YYDKDF (reference sequence). Trimming took off 1 base at V and 15 bases at J, with 25 bases between the two ends. The CDR3 spans 16 residues. Using immunoSEQ multiplex PCR, the repertoire was profiled, and TCRdb retains in-frame clones only, with some absent. The table has about 92,000 clones, 80% to 95% seen once. The chain carries TRBV15 and TRBJ2-1; tentatively, D is TRBD2 (6 bases). Here the sequenced sample was peripheral blood, taken in the first trimester of pregnancy. The source is a female donor with multiple sclerosis, enrolled in a pregnancy study. The CDR3 is CATSRGGQSTGVGMFF. CDR3 DNA: TGTGCCACCAGCAGAGGCGGCCAAAGCACGGGAGTGGGAATGTTCTTC.